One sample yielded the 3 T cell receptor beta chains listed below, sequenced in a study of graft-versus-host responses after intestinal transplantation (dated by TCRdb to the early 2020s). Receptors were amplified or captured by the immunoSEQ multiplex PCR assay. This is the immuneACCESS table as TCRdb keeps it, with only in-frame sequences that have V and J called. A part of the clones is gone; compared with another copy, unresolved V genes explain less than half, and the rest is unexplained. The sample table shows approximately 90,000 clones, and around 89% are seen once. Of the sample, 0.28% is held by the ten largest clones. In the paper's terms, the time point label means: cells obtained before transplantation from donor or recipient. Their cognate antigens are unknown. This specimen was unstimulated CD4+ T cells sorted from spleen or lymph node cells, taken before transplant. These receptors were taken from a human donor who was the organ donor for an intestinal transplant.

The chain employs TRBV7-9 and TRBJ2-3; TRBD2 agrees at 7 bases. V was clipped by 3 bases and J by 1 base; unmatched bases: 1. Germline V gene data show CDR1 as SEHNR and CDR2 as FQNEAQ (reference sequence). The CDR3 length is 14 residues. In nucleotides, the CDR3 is TGTGCCAGCAGCTTTACTAGCGGCACAGATACGCAGTATTTT. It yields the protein CASSFTSGTDTQYF.

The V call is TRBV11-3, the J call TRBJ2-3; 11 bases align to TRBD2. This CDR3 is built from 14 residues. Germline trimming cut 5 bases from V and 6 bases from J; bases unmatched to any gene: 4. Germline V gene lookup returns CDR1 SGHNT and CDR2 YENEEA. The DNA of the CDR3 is TGTGCCAGCAGCATAGCGGGGGGGTCTGATACGCAGTATTTT. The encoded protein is CASSIAGGSDTQYF. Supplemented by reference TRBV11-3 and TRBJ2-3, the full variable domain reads EAGVVQSPRYKIIEKKQPVAFWCNPISGHNTLYWYLQNLGQGPELLIRYENEEAVDDSQLPKDRFSAERLKGVDSTLKIQPAELGDSAVYLCASSIAGGSDTQYFGPGTRLTVL.

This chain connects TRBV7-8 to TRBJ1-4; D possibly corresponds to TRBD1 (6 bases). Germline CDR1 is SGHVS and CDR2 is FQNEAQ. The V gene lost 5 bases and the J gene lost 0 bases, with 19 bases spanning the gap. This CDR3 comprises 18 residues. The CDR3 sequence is CASSPWGGQSATNEKLFF. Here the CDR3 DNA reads TGTGCCAGCAGCCCATGGGGGGGGCAGAGTGCAACTAATGAAAAACTGTTTTTT.